This T cell receptor (beta chain) was identified in a study of blood T cell repertoires in COVID-19. Across the whole study: Whether acute or convalescent, the COVID-19 samples came from the United States, Italy and Spain.

Trimming took 2 bases from V and 10 from J, leaving 20 bases between them. CDR1 SGHDN and CDR2 FVKESK come from the germline V gene. The CDR3 length is 15 residues. Per the study methods: Nucleated cell number was recorded as an estimate derived from reference gene primer amplification. Method: immunoSEQ multiplex PCR; TCRdb's copy keeps in-frame clones and lacks some. V, J and clone size are taken as reported in that table, and D and trimming were inferred from the DNA itself. The sample yields 150,000 to 200,000 clones, about 90% seen once. The source is a young woman who had recovered from COVID-19. The chain uses TRBV14 and TRBJ1-1, with D tentatively TRBD1 (5 bases). The sample taken for sequencing was PBMCs or T cells enriched from blood (not recorded which). The CDR3 reads CASSQQPSQGVAAFF. In DNA, the CDR3 is TGTGCCAGCAGCCAACAACCCAGCCAGGGCGTCGCAGCTTTCTTT.